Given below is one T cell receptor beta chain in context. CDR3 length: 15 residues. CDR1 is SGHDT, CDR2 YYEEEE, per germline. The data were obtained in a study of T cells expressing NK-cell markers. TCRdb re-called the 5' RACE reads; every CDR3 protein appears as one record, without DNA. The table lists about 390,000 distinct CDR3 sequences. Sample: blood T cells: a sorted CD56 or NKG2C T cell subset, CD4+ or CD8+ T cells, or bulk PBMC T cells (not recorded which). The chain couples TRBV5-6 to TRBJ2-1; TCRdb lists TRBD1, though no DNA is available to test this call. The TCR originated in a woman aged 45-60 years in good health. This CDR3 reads CASSPGAGSNNEQFF.